This T cell receptor beta chain originates from a study of monozygotic twins with inflammatory bowel disease. One entry per CDR3 protein, without DNA, is what TCRdb gives after re-calling the 5' RACE reads. The table lists 140,000 to 150,000 distinct CDR3 sequences. The study, taken as a whole, reports: Other individuals had fewer clonotypes in common with IBD patients than with healthy twins, especially with disease activity. It was observed that concordant and discordant twins did not differ in repertoire similarity, possibly given limited power.

As concerns this clonotype: Its specificity is not known.

The CDR3 loop spans 13 amino acids. Germline V gives CDR1 MGHDK, CDR2 SYGVNS. The sequence was obtained from a human donor with ulcerative colitis or Crohn's disease, or a healthy co-twin of an affected twin (not recorded which). This chain links TRBV25-1 with TRBJ2-7; with no DNA, the TCRdb D assignment of TRBD1 cannot be verified. The sequencing sample was made of blood. CDR3: CAITRGSSYEQYF.